This T cell receptor beta chain was captured by sequencing in a study of T cells in Graves' hyperthyroidism and ophthalmopathy (dated by TCRdb to between 2019 and 2020). Turning to the overall study: Peripheral blood was sampled at the time of initial diagnosis, prior to any treatment. A discovery cohort of about a hundred patients, about 43 with Graves' ophthalmopathy and 57 with stable Graves' hyperthyroidism, was used to find distinguishing TCR V-J signatures. Whether ophthalmopathy could be predicted prospectively was tested in an independent validation cohort made up of roughly 19 hyperthyroidism patients plus 17 patients who later progressed to ophthalmopathy. The 75 to 100 discovery patients were divided at random into training and test sets in a 7:3 ratio. In addition, the study compared T-cell repertoires in thyroid tissue and in blood from several Graves' hyperthyroidism patients. After blood sampling, hyperthyroidism patients were treated with methimazole at a starting dose of 30 mg daily, and ophthalmopathy patients were treated with high-dose intravenous methylprednisolone. TCR Vbeta CDR3 sequencing of roughly 140 peripheral blood samples (under 45 ophthalmopathy, some 75 hyperthyroidism and roughly 17 progressor patients) is reported in the paper.

The TCR beta CDR3 regions were amplified from the RNA transcripts. For the first round of RT-PCR on the TCR CDR3, the HTBI primer set was used together with the Qiagen OneStep RT-PCR kit. A second multiplex PCR round built the libraries, followed by size selection and purification. The libraries were sequenced on an Illumina HiSeq2000 using paired-end 100 bp reads. The paper's data handling went like this. SOAPnuke was used to process the raw data, throwing out any read that contained adapters or uncalled bases, had a mean Phred below 15, or lacked an exact constant-primer or identifier match. High-quality paired reads were merged with COPE v1.2.5, and unique nucleotide sequences were defined as clonotypes. MiTCR v1.1 was used to align clonotypes to the IMGT TRBV, TRBD and TRBJ reference segments. The analysis was restricted to V-J combinations with a frequency above 0.0001, which together covered 99.2% of the repertoires. The TCS score was defined as the ratio of F50 (clonal expansion) to E x V (chaos), calculated using BLOSUM62-based TCRdist between CDR3 peptides within each V-J. Welch's t-statistics and random forest reduced roughly 500 V-J features to about 13, which were used in a naive Bayes classifier (R e1071). TCRdb reworked the public reads: Q25 trimming with fastp, MiXCR clone assembly, productive beta chains retained. Under each unique CDR3 protein, matching rows form one entry showing the most common genes and DNA. The V and J calls and clone size are TCRdb's, not the authors'. The sample includes more than 500,000 distinct CDR3 sequences, with 15% to 20% observed a single time. Of the sample, approximately 3.9% falls within the top ten clones.

Between the V and J ends, shortened by 7 bases and 6 bases respectively, the junction contains 7 bases. The cysteine opens and the phenylalanine closes a CDR3 of 12 amino acids. Only the CDR3 DNA is retained, 36 bases long and in frame from the first base. CDR1 and CDR2 are drawn from the germline V gene (reference sequence): LNHDA, SQIVND. Many counts were recorded for this clonotype. What antigen it recognizes has not been identified. Within one base of it there is no much larger clone, and no base qualities were kept. Graves' hyperthyroidism was defined as stable when no progression to ophthalmopathy occurred over 18 months of follow-up. The hyperthyroidism patients were between 18 and 65 years old and newly diagnosed, with a disease duration of less than 2 months. Any patient with an uncontrolled infection, another autoimmune disease, pregnancy or lactation was excluded. Diagnoses were established on the basis of clinical symptoms, serum thyroxine and TRAb, thyroid ultrasound, and orbital computed tomography. PBMCs were separated from about 10 ml of fresh peripheral blood using Ficoll-Paque density gradient centrifugation. Total RNA was extracted with Trizol reagent, and quality was checked on an Agilent 2100 Bioanalyzer.

Results the study describes overall, beyond this receptor: A 13 V-J signature model separated ophthalmopathy from stable hyperthyroidism, with over 85% sensitivity and roughly 82% specificity in cross-validation and 80%/75% in testing. Most expanded thyroid clonotypes (frequency above 0.001) were also found in blood, which suggests that blood repertoires may mirror thyroid immune responses. In validation, the model predicted progression to ophthalmopathy with 65% to 71% sensitivity and about 73% specificity, a median of approximately 6.7 months before onset. No statistical method was used to fix the sample size in advance, and group allocation was not hidden from the investigators.

The sequencing sample was made of blood. The sequence links TRBV19 to TRBJ1-6; the D gene remains uncertain. The receptor was isolated from a woman in her twenties or thirties with Graves' hyperthyroidism. The CDR3: CASNGGNSPLHF. The nucleotide sequence is given as TGTGCCAGTAATGGCGGTAATTCACCCCTCCACTTT.